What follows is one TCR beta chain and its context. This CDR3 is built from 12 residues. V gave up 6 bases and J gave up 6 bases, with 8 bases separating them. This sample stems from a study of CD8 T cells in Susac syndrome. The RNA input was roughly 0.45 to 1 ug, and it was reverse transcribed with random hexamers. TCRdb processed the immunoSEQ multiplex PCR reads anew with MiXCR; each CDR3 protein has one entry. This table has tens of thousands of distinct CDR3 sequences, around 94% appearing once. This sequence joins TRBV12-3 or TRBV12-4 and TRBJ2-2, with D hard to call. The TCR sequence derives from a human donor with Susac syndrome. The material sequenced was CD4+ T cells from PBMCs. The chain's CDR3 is CASRHIAGELFF. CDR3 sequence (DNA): TGTGCCAGCAGACACATCGCCGGGGAGCTGTTTTTT.